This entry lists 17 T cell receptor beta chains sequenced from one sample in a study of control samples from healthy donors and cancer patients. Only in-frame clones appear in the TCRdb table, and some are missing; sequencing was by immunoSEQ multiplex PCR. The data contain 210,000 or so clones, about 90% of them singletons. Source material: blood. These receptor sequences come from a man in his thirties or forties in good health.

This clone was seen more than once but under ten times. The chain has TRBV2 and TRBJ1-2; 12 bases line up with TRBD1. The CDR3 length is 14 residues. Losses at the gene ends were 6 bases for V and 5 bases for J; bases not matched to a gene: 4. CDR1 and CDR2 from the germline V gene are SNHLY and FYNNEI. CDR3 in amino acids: CASSGTGGRYGYTF. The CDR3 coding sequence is TGTGCCAGCAGCGGGACAGGGGGCCGATATGGCTACACCTTC. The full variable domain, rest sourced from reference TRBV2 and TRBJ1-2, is EPEVTQTPSHQVTQMGQEVILRCVPISNHLYFYWYRQILGQKVEFLVSFYNNEISEKSEIFDDQFSVERPDGSNFTLKIRSTKLEDSAMYFCASSGTGGRYGYTFGSGTRLTVV.

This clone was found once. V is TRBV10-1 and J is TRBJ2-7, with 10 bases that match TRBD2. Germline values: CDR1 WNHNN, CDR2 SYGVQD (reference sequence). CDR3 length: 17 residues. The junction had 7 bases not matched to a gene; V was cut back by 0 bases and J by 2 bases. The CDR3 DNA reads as TGCGCCAGCAGTGAGTCTGGACTAGCGGCCGGGACCTACGAGCAGTACTTC. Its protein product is CASSESGLAAGTYEQYF.

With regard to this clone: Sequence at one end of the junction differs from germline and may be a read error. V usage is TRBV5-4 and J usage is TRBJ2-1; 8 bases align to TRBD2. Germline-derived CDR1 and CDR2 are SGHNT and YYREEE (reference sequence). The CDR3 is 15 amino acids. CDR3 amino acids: CANSLGGGPFNEQFF. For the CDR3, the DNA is TGTGCCAACAGCTTGGGCGGGGGGCCGTTCAATGAGCAGTTCTTC.

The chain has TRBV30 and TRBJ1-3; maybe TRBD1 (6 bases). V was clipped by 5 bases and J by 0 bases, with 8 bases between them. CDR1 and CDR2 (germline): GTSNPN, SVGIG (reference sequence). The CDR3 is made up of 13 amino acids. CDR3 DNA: TGTGCCTGGCTACAGGGCTCTGGAAACACCATATATTTT. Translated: CAWLQGSGNTIYF.

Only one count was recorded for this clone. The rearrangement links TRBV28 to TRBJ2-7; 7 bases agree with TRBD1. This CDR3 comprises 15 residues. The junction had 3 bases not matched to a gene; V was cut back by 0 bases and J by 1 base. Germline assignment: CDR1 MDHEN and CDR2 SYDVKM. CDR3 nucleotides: TGTGCCAGCAGTTTATGGGACAGGTTTTCCTACGAGCAGTACTTC. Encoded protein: CASSLWDRFSYEQYF.

CDR3 sequence reads: CASSRPVGPHTDTQYF. CDR3 sequence (DNA): TGCGCCAGCAGTCGGCCCGTAGGGCCGCACACAGATACGCAGTATTTT. The genes are TRBV23-1 and TRBJ2-3; D is ambiguous. TRBV23-1 is an open reading frame, and its role is uncertain. The CDR3 extends over 16 amino acids. With 4 bases removed from V and 2 bases from J, the gap between germline ends came to 16 bases.

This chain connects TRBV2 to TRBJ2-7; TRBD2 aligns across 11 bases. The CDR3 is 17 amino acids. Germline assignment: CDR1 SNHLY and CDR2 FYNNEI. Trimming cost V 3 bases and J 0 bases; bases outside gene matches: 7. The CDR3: CASSDSVGLAGSYEQYF. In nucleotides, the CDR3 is TGTGCCAGCAGTGACTCCGTCGGACTAGCGGGCTCCTACGAGCAGTACTTC.

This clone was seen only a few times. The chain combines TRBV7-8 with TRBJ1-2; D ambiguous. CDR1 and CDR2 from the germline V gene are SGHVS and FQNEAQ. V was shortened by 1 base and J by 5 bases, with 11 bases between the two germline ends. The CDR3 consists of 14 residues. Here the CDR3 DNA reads TGTGCCAGCAGCTTAGTCCAGGACGGATATGGCTACACCTTC. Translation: CASSLVQDGYGYTF.

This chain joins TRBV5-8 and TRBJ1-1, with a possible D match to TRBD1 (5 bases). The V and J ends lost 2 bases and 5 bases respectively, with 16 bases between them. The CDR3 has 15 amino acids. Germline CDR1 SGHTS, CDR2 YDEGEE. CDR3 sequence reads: CASSFEQAGRTEAFF. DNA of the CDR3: TGTGCCAGCAGCTTCGAACAGGCCGGGAGGACTGAAGCTTTCTTT.

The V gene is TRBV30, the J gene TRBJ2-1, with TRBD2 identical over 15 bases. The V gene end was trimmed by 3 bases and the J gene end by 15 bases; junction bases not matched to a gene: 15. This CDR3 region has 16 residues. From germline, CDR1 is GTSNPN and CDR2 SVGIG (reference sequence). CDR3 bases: TGTGCCTGGAGCACCCCCGGGACTAGCGGGGGGTCTGGCGTGTTCTTC. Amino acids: CAWSTPGTSGGSGVFF.

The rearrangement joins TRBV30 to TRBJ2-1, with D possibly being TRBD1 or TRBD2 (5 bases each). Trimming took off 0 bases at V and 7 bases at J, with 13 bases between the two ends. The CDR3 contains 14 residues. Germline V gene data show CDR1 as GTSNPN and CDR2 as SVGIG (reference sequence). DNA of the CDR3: TGTGCCTGGAGTGTGGGACCCCAAACAAATGAGCAGTTCTTC. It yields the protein CAWSVGPQTNEQFF.

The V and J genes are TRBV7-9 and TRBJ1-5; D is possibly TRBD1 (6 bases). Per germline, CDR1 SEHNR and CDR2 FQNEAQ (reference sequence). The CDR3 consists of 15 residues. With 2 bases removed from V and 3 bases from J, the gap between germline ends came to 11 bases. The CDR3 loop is CASSLSDRPNQPQHF. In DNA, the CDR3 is TGTGCCAGCAGCTTATCGGACAGACCCAATCAGCCCCAGCATTTT. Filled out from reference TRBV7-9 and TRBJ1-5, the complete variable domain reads DTGVSQNPRHKITKRGQNVTFRCDPISEHNRLYWYRQTLGQGPEFLTYFQNEAQLEKSRLLSDRFSAERPKGSFSTLEIQRTEQGDSAMYLCASSLSDRPNQPQHFGDGTRLSIL.

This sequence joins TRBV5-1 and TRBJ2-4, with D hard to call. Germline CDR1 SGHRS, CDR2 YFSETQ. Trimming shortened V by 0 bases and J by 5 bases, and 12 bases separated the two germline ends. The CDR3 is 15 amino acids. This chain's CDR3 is CASSLAVFGQNIQYF. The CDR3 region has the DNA TGCGCCAGCAGCTTGGCTGTGTTCGGGCAAAACATTCAGTACTTC.

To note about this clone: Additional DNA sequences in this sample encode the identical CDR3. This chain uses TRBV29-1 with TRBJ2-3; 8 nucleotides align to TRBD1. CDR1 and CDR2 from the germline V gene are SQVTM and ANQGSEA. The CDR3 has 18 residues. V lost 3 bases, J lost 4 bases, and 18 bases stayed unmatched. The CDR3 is CSVDRQGPRGSISDTQYF. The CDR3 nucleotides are TGCAGCGTTGACCGACAGGGGCCGAGGGGTTCTATATCAGATACGCAGTATTTT.

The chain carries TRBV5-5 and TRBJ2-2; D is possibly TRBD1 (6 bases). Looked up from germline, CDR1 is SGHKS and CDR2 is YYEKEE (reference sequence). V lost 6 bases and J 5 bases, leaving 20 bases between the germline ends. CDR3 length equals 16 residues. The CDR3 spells CASTTQPQGSTGELFF. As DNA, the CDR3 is TGTGCCAGCACCACACAACCTCAGGGGAGTACCGGGGAGCTGTTTTTT.

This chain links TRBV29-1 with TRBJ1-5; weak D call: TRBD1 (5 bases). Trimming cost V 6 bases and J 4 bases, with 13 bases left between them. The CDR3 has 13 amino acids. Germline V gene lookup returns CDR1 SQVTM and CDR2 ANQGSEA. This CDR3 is CSVVQGLNQPQHF. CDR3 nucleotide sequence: TGCAGCGTGGTGCAGGGTTTGAATCAGCCCCAGCATTTT.

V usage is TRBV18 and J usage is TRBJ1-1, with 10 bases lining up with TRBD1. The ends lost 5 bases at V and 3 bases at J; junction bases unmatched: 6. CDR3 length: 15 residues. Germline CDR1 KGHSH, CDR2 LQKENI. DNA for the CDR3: TGTGCCAGCTCAATACGGGACAGGGGTGACACTGAAGCTTTCTTT. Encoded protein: CASSIRDRGDTEAFF.